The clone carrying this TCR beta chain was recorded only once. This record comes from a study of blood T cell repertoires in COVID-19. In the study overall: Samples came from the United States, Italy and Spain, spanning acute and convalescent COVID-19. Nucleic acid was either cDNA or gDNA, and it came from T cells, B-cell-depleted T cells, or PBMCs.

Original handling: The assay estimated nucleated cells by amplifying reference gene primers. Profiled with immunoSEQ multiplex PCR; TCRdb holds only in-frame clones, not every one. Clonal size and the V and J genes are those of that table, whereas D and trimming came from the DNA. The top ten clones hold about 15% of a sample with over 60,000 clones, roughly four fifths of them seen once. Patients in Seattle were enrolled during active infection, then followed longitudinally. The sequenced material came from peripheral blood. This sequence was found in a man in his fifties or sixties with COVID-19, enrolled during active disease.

The CDR3 sequence is CASSEVGQQETQYF. CDR3 bases: TGTGCCAGCAGTGAGGTGGGACAGCAAGAGACCCAGTACTTC. The gene calls are TRBV6-1 and TRBJ2-5; 7 bases match TRBD1. V trimming: 3 bases; J trimming: 2 bases; junction bases outside the gene matches: 3. This CDR3 comprises 14 residues. Germline CDR1 and CDR2: MNHNS and SASEGT.